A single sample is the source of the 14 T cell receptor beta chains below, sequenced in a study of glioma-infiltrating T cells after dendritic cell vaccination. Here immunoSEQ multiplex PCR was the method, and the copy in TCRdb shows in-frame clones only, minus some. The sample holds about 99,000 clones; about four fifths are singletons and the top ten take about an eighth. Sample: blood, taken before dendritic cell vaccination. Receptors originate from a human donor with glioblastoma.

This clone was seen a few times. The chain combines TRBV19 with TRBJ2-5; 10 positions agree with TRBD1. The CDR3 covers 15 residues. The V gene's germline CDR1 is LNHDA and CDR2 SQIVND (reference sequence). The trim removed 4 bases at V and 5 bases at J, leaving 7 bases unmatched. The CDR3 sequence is CASSKTGGNRETQYF. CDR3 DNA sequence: TGTGCCAGTAGTAAGACAGGGGGCAATCGGGAGACCCAGTACTTC.

The CDR3 loop reads CASSPRQGSSYEQYF. The CDR3 DNA reads as TGTGCCAGCAGCCCAAGACAGGGGAGCTCCTACGAGCAGTACTTC. The rearrangement links TRBV5-5 to TRBJ2-7, with 8 bases that match TRBD1. Looked up from germline, CDR1 is SGHKS and CDR2 is YYEKEE (reference sequence). Trimming took 4 bases from V and 0 from J; bases not matched to a gene: 6. The CDR3 loop spans 15 amino acids.

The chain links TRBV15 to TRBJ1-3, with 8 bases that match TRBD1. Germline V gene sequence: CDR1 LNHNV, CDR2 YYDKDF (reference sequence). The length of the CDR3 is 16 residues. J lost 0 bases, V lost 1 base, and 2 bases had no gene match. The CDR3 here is CATSRGQGISGNTIYF. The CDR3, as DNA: TGTGCCACCAGCAGAGGACAGGGGATCTCTGGAAACACCATATATTTT.

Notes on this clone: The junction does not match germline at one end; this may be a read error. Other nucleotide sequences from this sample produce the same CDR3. CDR3 nucleotides: TGCGCCAGCAGCCAAGGGCAGTTTAATTCCCCCCTCCACTTT. It is translated as CASSQGQFNSPLHF. V is TRBV4-3 and J is TRBJ1-6; D uncertain. The CDR3 has 14 residues. Germline loops: CDR1 LGHNA, CDR2 YSLEER.

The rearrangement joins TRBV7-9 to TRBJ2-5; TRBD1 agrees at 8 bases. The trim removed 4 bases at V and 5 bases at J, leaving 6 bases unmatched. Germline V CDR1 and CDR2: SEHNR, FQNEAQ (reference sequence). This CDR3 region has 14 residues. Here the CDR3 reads CASSSQGARETQYF. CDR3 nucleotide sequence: TGTGCCAGCAGCTCGCAGGGGGCCAGGGAGACCCAGTACTTC.

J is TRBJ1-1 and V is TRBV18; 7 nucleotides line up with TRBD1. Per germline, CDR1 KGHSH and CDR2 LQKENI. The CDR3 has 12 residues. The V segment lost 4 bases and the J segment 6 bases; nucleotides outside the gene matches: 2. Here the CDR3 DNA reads TGTGCCAGCTCACGAGGGGGCTCTGAAGCTTTCTTT. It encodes CASSRGGSEAFF.

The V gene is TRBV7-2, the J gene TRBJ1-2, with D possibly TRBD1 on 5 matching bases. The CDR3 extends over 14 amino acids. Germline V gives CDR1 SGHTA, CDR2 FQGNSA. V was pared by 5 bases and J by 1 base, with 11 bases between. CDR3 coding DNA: TGTGCCAGCAGCCGACTGACAGTTAACTATGGCTACACCTTC. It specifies CASSRLTVNYGYTF.

The CDR3 region has the DNA TGCGCCAGCAGTGAGTCACGGACAGGGAGTGAGACCCAGTACTTC. Encoded protein: CASSESRTGSETQYF. The gene calls are TRBV10-1 and TRBJ2-5; the match to TRBD1 covers 8 bases. Germline V gene sequence: CDR1 WNHNN, CDR2 SYGVQD (reference sequence). Unmatched junction bases numbered 5, after V lost 0 bases and J lost 5 bases. The CDR3 contains 15 residues.

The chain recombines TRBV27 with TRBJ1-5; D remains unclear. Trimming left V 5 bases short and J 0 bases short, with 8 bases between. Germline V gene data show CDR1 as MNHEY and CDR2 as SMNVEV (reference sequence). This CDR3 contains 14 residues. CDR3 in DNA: TGTGCCAGCAGTCCTCTATATAGCAATCAGCCCCAGCATTTT. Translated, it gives CASSPLYSNQPQHF.

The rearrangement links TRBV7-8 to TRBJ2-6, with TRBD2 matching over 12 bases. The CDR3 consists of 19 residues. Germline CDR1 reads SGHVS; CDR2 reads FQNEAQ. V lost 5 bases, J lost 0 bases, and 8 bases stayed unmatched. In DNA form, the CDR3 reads TGTGCCAGCAGCGAGAGACTAGCGGGGGCCATCTCTGGGGCCAACGTCCTGACTTTC. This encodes CASSERLAGAISGANVLTF.

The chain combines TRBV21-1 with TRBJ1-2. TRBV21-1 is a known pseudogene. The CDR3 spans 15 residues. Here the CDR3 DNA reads TGTGCCAGCACTCAAGGAGGTACCGTCTATAATGGCTACACCTTC. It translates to CASTQGGTVYNGYTF.

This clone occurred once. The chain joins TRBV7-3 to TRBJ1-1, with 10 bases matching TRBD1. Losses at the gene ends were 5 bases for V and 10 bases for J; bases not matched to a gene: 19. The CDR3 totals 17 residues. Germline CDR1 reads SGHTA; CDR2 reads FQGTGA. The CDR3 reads CASSLAGTGVYGSGAFF. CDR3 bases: TGTGCCAGCAGCCTAGCTGGGACAGGGGTGTATGGAAGTGGAGCTTTCTTT.

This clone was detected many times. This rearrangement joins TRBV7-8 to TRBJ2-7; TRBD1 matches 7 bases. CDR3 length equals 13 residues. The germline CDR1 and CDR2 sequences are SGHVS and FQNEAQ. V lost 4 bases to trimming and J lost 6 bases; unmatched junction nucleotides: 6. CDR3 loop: CASSSTGLTEQYF. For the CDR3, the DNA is TGTGCCAGCAGCTCGACAGGGCTTACCGAGCAGTACTTC.

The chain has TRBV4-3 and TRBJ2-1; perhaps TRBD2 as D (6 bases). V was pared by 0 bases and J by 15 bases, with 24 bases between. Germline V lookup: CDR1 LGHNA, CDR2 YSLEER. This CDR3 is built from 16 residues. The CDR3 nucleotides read TGCGCCAGCAGCCAAGATATCGGAGGGGCGGACTCACGGCTGTTCTTC. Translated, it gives CASSQDIGGADSRLFF.